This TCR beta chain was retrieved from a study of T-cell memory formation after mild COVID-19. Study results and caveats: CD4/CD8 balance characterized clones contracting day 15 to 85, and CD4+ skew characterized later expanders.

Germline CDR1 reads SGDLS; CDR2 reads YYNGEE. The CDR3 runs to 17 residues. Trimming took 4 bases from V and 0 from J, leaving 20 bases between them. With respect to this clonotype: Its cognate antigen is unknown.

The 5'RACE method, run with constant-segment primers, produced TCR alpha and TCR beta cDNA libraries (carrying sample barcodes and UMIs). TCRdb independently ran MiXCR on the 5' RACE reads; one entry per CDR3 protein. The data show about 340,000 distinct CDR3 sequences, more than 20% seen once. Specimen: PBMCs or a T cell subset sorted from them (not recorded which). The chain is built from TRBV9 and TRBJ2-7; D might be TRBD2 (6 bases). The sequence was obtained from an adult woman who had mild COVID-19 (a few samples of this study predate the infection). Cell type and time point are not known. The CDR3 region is CASSSQRPGSGSYEQYF. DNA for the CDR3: TGTGCCAGCAGCTCTCAACGTCCAGGTAGCGGCTCCTACGAGCAGTACTTC.